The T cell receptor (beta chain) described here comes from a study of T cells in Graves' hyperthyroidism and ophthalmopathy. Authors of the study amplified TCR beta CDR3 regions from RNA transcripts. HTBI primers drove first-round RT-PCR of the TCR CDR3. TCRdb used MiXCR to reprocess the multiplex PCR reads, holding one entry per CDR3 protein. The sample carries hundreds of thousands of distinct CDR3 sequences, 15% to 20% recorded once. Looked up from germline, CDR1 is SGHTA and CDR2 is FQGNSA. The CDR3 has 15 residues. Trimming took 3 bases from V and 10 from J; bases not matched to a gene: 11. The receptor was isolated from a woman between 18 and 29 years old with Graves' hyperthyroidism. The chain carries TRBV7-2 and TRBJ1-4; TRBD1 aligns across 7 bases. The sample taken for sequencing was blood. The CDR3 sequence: CASSFSTGIDGKLFF. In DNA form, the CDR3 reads TGTGCCAGCAGCTTCTCGACAGGGATCGATGGAAAACTGTTTTTT.